This T cell receptor (beta chain) stems from a study of the immune and genomic landscape of osteosarcoma (dated by TCRdb to about 2020). The study in broad terms: The overall cohort was composed of 48 pediatric and adult patients with high-grade osteosarcoma, and a median age at diagnosis of roughly 25 years (range 5-81) was recorded. The cohort was enriched for poor-risk disease, with roughly 73% showing unfavorable pathologic response to standard therapy and roughly 68% deceased. Patients in the overall cohort were under 65% male, and roughly 77% presented with localized disease at diagnosis. Osteosarcoma specimens were profiled with whole genome, RNA and T-cell receptor sequencing plus immunohistochemistry and reverse phase protein arrays so that immunogenic potential could be defined. To characterize the osteosarcoma immunogenomic landscape, TCR sequencing results were integrated with transcriptome, protein array and immunostaining data. The goal of the study was to explain why immune checkpoint inhibitors show limited clinical activity in osteosarcoma. Three patients contributed two samples from the same tumor site. Results and caveats for the whole study, not just this receptor: TCR productive clonality was higher in the immune-hot C3 cluster than the cold C1 cluster but still low overall. Matched blood was collected from only two patients, alongside the frozen tumor specimens. Rather than matched normal tissue, external data from normal skin and healthy peripheral blood provided the clonality benchmarks. Because osteosarcoma is rare and all possible samples were collected, sample size was not determined by any statistical method. Overall, productive TCR clonality was low, with an average of 0.09 and a maximum of 0.3, which suggests limited T-cell clonal expansion. In five cases, the repertoire was dominated by a single hyperexpanded clone, and fewer than 100 T-cell clonotypes were detected in all five cases.

Concerning this clone: This clone's antigen is unknown. The input lacks base qualities; no much larger clone sits a single base away.

TCR beta chain CDR3 regions were immunosequenced with the ImmunoSEQ Assay (Adaptive Biotechnologies). The source study handled its data this way. The ImmunoSEQ Analyzer platform was used to export TCRB rearrangements, read counts, read proportions and gene usage. T-cell clonality was calculated on productive rearrangements as 1 minus Pielou's evenness. In the clonal space homeostasis analysis, clonotypes were binned as rare, small, medium, large or hyperexpanded (0.01 to 1 of the repertoire). TCR productive clonality was compared across immune clusters C1, C2 and C3 using the Wilcoxon rank sum test. TCRdb retrieved this table from immuneACCESS and kept in-frame rearrangements only. Not all clones are present; in checked studies, unresolved V genes account for under half, and no reason is known for the remainder. V and J calls and clone size come straight from that table; D and trimming were deduced from the DNA. This sample holds approximately 1,500 clones; around 78% were observed only once. In total, the top ten clones hold less than 40% of the sample.

Specimens were post-treatment primary, local recurrence and metastasis tumors from poor-prognosis patients. Frozen resected lung metastases of osteosarcoma were used as metastasis specimens. Per the germline V gene, SGHRS is the CDR1 and YFSETQ is the CDR2. The cysteine opens and the phenylalanine closes a CDR3 of 15 amino acids. The read is trimmed to its CDR3 DNA, 45 bases read in frame from base 1. V has 4 bases trimmed and J has 5 bases trimmed; junction bases matching no gene number 8. The receptor was derived from a woman aged 25-40 years with osteosarcoma. The age is the age at diagnosis. The chain uses TRBV5-1 and TRBJ2-7, with TRBD1 matching 11 junction bases. Material for sequencing was metastatic tumor tissue from the lung. The cell subset or site tag for this specimen amounts to: lung metastasis of osteosarcoma. The CDR3 protein sequence reads: CASSPTWTGGDEQYF. Read as DNA, the sequence is TGCGCCAGCAGCCCAACGTGGACAGGGGGCGACGAGCAGTACTTC.